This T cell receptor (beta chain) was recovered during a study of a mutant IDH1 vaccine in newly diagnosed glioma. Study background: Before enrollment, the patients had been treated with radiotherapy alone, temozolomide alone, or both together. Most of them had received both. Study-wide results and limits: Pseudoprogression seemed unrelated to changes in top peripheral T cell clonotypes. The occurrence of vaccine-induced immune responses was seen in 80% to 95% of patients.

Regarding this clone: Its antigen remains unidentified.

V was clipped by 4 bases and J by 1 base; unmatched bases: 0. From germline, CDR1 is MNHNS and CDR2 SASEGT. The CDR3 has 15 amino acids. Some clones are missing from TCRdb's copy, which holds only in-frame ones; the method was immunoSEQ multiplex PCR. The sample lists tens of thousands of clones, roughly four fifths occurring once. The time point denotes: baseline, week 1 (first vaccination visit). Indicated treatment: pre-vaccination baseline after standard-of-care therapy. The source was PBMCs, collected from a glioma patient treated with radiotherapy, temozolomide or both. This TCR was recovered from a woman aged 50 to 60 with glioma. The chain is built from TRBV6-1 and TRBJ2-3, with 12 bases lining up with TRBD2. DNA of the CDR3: TGTGCCAGCAGTGGACTAGCGGGGGGCACAGATACGCAGTATTTT. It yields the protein CASSGLAGGTDTQYF.